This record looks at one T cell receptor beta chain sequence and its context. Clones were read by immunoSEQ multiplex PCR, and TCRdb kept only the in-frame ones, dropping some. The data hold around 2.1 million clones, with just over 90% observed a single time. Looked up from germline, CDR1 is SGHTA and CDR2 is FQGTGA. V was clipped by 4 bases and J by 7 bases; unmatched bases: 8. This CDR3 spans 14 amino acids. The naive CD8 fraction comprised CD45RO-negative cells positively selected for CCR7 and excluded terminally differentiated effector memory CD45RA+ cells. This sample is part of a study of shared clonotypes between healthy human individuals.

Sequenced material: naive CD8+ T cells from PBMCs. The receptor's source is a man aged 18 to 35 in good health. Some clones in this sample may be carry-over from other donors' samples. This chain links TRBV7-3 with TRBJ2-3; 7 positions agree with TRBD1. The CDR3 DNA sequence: TGTGCCAGCAGCTCGAGGGACAGCAGAAATACGCAGTATTTT. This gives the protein CASSSRDSRNTQYF.